This T cell receptor beta chain is from a study of identical twins. Whole-study findings and limits: With monozygotic twins, out-of-frame TCR alpha sharing exceeded what models estimated.

Through template switching, a universal primer site was introduced, and the cDNA contained unique molecular identifiers. TCRdb re-analysed the 5' RACE reads in MiXCR, keeping a single row per CDR3 protein. The data contain some 500,000 distinct CDR3 sequences, approximately 14% of them singletons. Germline V gene sequence: CDR1 SGHTA, CDR2 FQGNSA. The junction had 5 bases not matched to a gene; V was cut back by 1 base and J by 6 bases. CDR3 length: 14 residues. Regarding this clonotype: Antigen specificity is unknown.

These data also featured in a second study, about yellow fever vaccine responses in identical twins.

This chain links TRBV7-2 with TRBJ2-7, with 8 nucleotides matching TRBD1. The sample taken for sequencing was CD4+ T cells sorted from blood. This receptor was obtained from a woman aged 18-29 years in good health. CDR3: CASSLEDRVGEQYF. CDR3 sequence (DNA): TGTGCCAGCAGCTTAGAGGACAGGGTTGGCGAGCAGTACTTC.